The clone carrying this T cell receptor beta chain showed up just a few times. This CDR3 comprises 14 residues. This table comes from immunoSEQ multiplex PCR, and its TCRdb copy is limited to in-frame clones, with some not included. This sample has 130,000 to 150,000 clones, with roughly 82% found just once. The sample originates from a study of blood T cell repertoires in COVID-19. Sequenced input: peripheral blood. This TCR derives from a man older than 75 with acute or convalescent COVID-19. V gene TRBV21-1 combines with J gene TRBJ2-3; no DNA check was done on the table's D call, TRBD2. TRBV21-1 is deemed a pseudogene. The CDR3 sequence is CASRRGGYTDTQYF. The CDR3 DNA follows: TGTGCCAGCAGAAGGGGGGGCTACACAGATACGCAGTATTTT.